This T cell receptor (beta chain) was observed in a study of T cell repertoires in cytomegalovirus infection. MiXCR, applied by TCRdb to the reads, yields one record per CDR3 protein. The sample contains roughly 140,000 distinct CDR3 sequences, about a quarter of which appear only once. The V gene's germline CDR1 is DFQATT and CDR2 SNEGSKA (reference sequence). This CDR3 is 13 amino acids long. The J segment lost 3 bases and the V segment lost 5 bases, leaving 5 bases of the junction unmatched. What was sequenced was PBMCs. V and J are TRBV20-1 and TRBJ1-2, with 8 bases that match TRBD1. This receptor was identified in a human donor in good health (CMV status not recorded). Some clones in this sample may be carry-over from other donors' samples. The CDR3 DNA reads as TGCAGTGCTGGCAGGGGGCGCGACTATGGCTACACCTTC. It is translated as CSAGRGRDYGYTF.